Listed below are T cell receptor beta chains from one sample, sequenced in a study of cytomegalovirus exposure and HLA in healthy donors. Sequencing used immunoSEQ multiplex PCR; TCRdb keeps in-frame clones, though not all of them. The sample holds around 160,000 clones, approximately 62% seen once. Material for sequencing was PBMCs. These receptors came from a man aged 50 to 60 in good health and CMV-seronegative. The CDR3 runs from the conserved cysteine through the conserved F or W. The D gene is left open where the match is weak. Clone size is not always given. Where it is, it says once, few, many or a class for expanded clones.

D gene: NA; clone size: NA; V gene: TRBV7-9; J gene: TRBJ1-6; CDR3 DNA: TGTGCCAGCAGCGCCGAAGCTAGCTCCTATAATTCACCCCTCCACTTT; CDR3 protein: CASSAEASSYNSPLHF
D gene: TRBD2; clone size: few; V gene: TRBV9; J gene: TRBJ2-5; CDR3 DNA: TGTGCCAGCAGCGTAGGTAGCGGGGGGCTGTACCAAGAGACCCAGTACTTC; CDR3 protein: CASSVGSGGLYQETQYF
D gene: TRBD1; clone size: NA; V gene: TRBV15; J gene: TRBJ2-7; CDR3 DNA: TGTGCCACCAGCAGACAGGGGGTTTCCTACGAGCAGTACTTC; CDR3 protein: CATSRQGVSYEQYF
D gene: TRBD2; clone size: NA; V gene: TRBV5-1; J gene: TRBJ2-5; CDR3 DNA: TGCGCCAGCGTCCGGACTAGCGGGGGAAGAGAGACCCAGTACTTC; CDR3 protein: CASVRTSGGRETQYF
D gene: TRBD1; clone size: NA; V gene: TRBV15; J gene: TRBJ1-5; CDR3 DNA: TGTGCCACCAGCAGAGGGACAGGGACTATTCAGCCCCAGCATTTT; CDR3 protein: CATSRGTGTIQPQHF
D gene: TRBD2; clone size: NA; V gene: TRBV7-8; J gene: TRBJ2-7; CDR3 DNA: TGTGCCAGCAGCGTTAGCGGGGGGCCCTACGAGCAGTACTTC; CDR3 protein: CASSVSGGPYEQYF
D gene: NA; clone size: NA; V gene: TRBV5-4; J gene: TRBJ2-3; CDR3 DNA: TGTGCCAGCAGCTTGGGAGGAGGCACAGATACGCAGTATTTT; CDR3 protein: CASSLGGGTDTQYF
D gene: NA; clone size: NA; V gene: TRBV18; J gene: TRBJ2-7; CDR3 DNA: TGTGCCAGCTCACCAAGGCAGGGGTCTATCTACGAGCAGTACTTC; CDR3 protein: CASSPRQGSIYEQYF
D gene: NA; clone size: few; V gene: TRBV2; J gene: TRBJ2-3; CDR3 DNA: TGTGCCAGCAAGCTGGGGGCCAGCACAGATACGCAGTATTTT; CDR3 protein: CASKLGASTDTQYF
D gene: NA; clone size: once; V gene: TRBV5-6; J gene: TRBJ1-5; CDR3 DNA: TGTGCCAGCAGCCCCTGGCGGGGGGCGCGTACTAGCAATCAGCCCCAGCATTTT; CDR3 protein: CASSPWRGARTSNQPQHF
D gene: NA; clone size: NA; V gene: TRBV6-5; J gene: TRBJ1-5; CDR3 DNA: TGTGCCAGCAGTCGCGACACCGGCAATCAGCCCCAGCATTTT; CDR3 protein: CASSRDTGNQPQHF
D gene: TRBD1; clone size: NA; V gene: TRBV4-1; J gene: TRBJ1-2; CDR3 DNA: TGCGCCAGCAGCCTTACTCAGGGGGCAGGCTATGGCTACACCTTC; CDR3 protein: CASSLTQGAGYGYTF
D gene: TRBD1; clone size: NA; V gene: TRBV7-9; J gene: TRBJ2-7; CDR3 DNA: TGTGCCAGCAGCCCCGGACAGGGGGCGGGAAAAGGCTCCTACGAGCAGTACTTC; CDR3 protein: CASSPGQGAGKGSYEQYF
D gene: NA; clone size: NA; V gene: TRBV6-5; J gene: TRBJ1-1; CDR3 DNA: TGTGCCATCCACGGGGGGGGCCCGAACACTGAAGCTTTCTTT; CDR3 protein: CAIHGGGPNTEAFF
D gene: NA; clone size: NA; V gene: TRBV21-1; J gene: TRBJ1-5; CDR3 DNA: TGTGCCAGCACCAACCAGACAGGGGATCAGCCCCAGCATTTT; CDR3 protein: CASTNQTGDQPQHF
D gene: NA; clone size: NA; V gene: TRBV6-1; J gene: TRBJ2-1; CDR3 DNA: TGTGCCAGCACCCGAGGCGTCAGGCAGTTCTTC; CDR3 protein: CASTRGVRQFF
D gene: NA; clone size: once; V gene: TRBV27; J gene: TRBJ2-3; CDR3 DNA: TGTGCCAGCAGTTTCTGGGAGGATACGCAGTATTTT; CDR3 protein: CASSFWEDTQYF
D gene: NA; clone size: few; V gene: TRBV18; J gene: TRBJ1-1; CDR3 DNA: TGTGCCAGCTCAACGCAAAGAGGGACTGAAGCTTTCTTT; CDR3 protein: CASSTQRGTEAFF
D gene: TRBD1; clone size: once; V gene: TRBV15; J gene: TRBJ1-2; CDR3 DNA: TGTGCCACCAGGGGGCAGGGGGCTAGGAACTATGGCTACACCTTC; CDR3 protein: CATRGQGARNYGYTF
D gene: TRBD1; clone size: NA; V gene: TRBV5-4; J gene: TRBJ1-2; CDR3 DNA: TGTGCCAGCAGCTTGGGTGGGACAGGGGGCATAGGGGATGGCTACACCTTC; CDR3 protein: CASSLGGTGGIGDGYTF
D gene: NA; clone size: NA; V gene: TRBV10-3; J gene: TRBJ1-1; CDR3 DNA: TGTGCCATCAGTGAGTCCCCAGGGCGCGGCACTGAAGCTTTCTTT; CDR3 protein: CAISESPGRGTEAFF
D gene: NA; clone size: NA; V gene: TRBV28; J gene: TRBJ2-7; CDR3 DNA: TGTGCCAGCAGCCACGGGACGTTGCCGAGCGGGGAGCAGTACTTC; CDR3 protein: CASSHGTLPSGEQYF
D gene: TRBD1; clone size: NA; V gene: TRBV7-3; J gene: TRBJ2-7; CDR3 DNA: TGTGCCAGCAGCTCCCAGGGACAGGGGGCCTCCGAGCAGTACTTC; CDR3 protein: CASSSQGQGASEQYF
D gene: TRBD1; clone size: once; V gene: TRBV18; J gene: TRBJ2-1; CDR3 DNA: TGTGCCAGCTCACGACTCCGACAGGGGTACAATGAGCAGTTCTTC; CDR3 protein: CASSRLRQGYNEQFF
D gene: NA; clone size: once; V gene: TRBV6-1; J gene: TRBJ1-1; CDR3 DNA: TGTGCCAGCAGTGAAAGGGAGTACCGAGGAGCTTTCTTT; CDR3 protein: CASSEREYRGAFF
D gene: NA; clone size: NA; V gene: TRBV9; J gene: TRBJ2-1; CDR3 DNA: TGTGCCAGCACCCTAACCGGGGGGCCCGACAATGAGCAGTTCTTC; CDR3 protein: CASTLTGGPDNEQFF
D gene: NA; clone size: NA; V gene: TRBV25-1; J gene: TRBJ2-7; CDR3 DNA: TGTGCCAGCAGTGCTCCCACAGGTTTTTCCTACGAGCAGTACTTC; CDR3 protein: CASSAPTGFSYEQYF
D gene: TRBD1; clone size: NA; V gene: TRBV6-5; J gene: TRBJ1-2; CDR3 DNA: TGTGCCAGCAGTTCCTCAGGGGGCTGGCTGGGTGGCTACACCTTC; CDR3 protein: CASSSSGGWLGGYTF
D gene: NA; clone size: NA; V gene: TRBV2; J gene: TRBJ2-2; CDR3 DNA: TGTGCCAGCAGTGAGAGGGCTGGGGACACCGGGGAGCTGTTTTTT; CDR3 protein: CASSERAGDTGELFF
D gene: TRBD1; clone size: NA; V gene: TRBV4-1; J gene: TRBJ2-1; CDR3 DNA: TGCGCCAGCAGCCGGACAGGGGATGAGCAGTTCTTC; CDR3 protein: CASSRTGDEQFF
D gene: TRBD1; clone size: NA; V gene: TRBV28; J gene: TRBJ1-5; CDR3 DNA: TGTGCCAGCAGAACCGGGACAGCTAGCAATCAGCCCCAGCATTTT; CDR3 protein: CASRTGTASNQPQHF
D gene: TRBD1; clone size: NA; V gene: TRBV6-5; J gene: TRBJ1-5; CDR3 DNA: TGTGCCAGCAGTGGCAGGGGGGATCAGCCCCAGCATTTT; CDR3 protein: CASSGRGDQPQHF
D gene: TRBD1; clone size: few; V gene: TRBV5-4; J gene: TRBJ2-7; CDR3 DNA: TGTGCCAGCAGCTTGGGGACAGGGTTCTCCTACGAGCAGTACTTC; CDR3 protein: CASSLGTGFSYEQYF
D gene: NA; clone size: NA; V gene: TRBV19; J gene: TRBJ1-1; CDR3 DNA: TGTGCCAGTAGTCCACCCTTATGGCCGGCTTTCTTT; CDR3 protein: CASSPPLWPAFF
D gene: NA; clone size: NA; V gene: TRBV5-1; J gene: TRBJ2-3; CDR3 DNA: TGCGCCAGCAGCTTGTCCAGGGATCAAGATACGCAGTATTTT; CDR3 protein: CASSLSRDQDTQYF
D gene: TRBD2; clone size: few; V gene: TRBV4-3; J gene: TRBJ2-6; CDR3 DNA: TGCGCCAGCAGCCAAGTGACTAGCGGGGAGTCTGGGGCCAACGTCCTGACTTTC; CDR3 protein: CASSQVTSGESGANVLTF
D gene: TRBD1; clone size: few; V gene: TRBV15; J gene: TRBJ1-6; CDR3 DNA: TGTGCCACCAGCAGAGACCGGGACAGGCGTGGGGGATCACCCCTCCACTTT; CDR3 protein: CATSRDRDRRGGSPLHF
D gene: NA; clone size: NA; V gene: TRBV11-1; J gene: TRBJ2-3; CDR3 DNA: TGTGCCAGCAGCTTGGGCGTTACGCAGTATTTT; CDR3 protein: CASSLGVTQYF
D gene: TRBD1; clone size: NA; V gene: TRBV7-9; J gene: TRBJ1-1; CDR3 DNA: TGTGCCAGCAGCTCAGACAGGGGGGTCACTGAAGCTTTCTTT; CDR3 protein: CASSSDRGVTEAFF
D gene: NA; clone size: NA; V gene: TRBV11-2; J gene: TRBJ2-1; CDR3 DNA: TGTGCCAGCAGCTTAGAACTATTGAGAGGCAATGAGCAGTTCTTC; CDR3 protein: CASSLELLRGNEQFF
D gene: NA; clone size: NA; V gene: TRBV27; J gene: TRBJ1-2; CDR3 DNA: TGTGCCAGCATTCCTACCGGACAGAAAGAGTATGGCTACACCTTC; CDR3 protein: CASIPTGQKEYGYTF
D gene: TRBD1; clone size: NA; V gene: TRBV6-5; J gene: TRBJ1-5; CDR3 DNA: TGTGCCAGCAGGCCGGACAGGGGATTTAATCAGCCCCAGCATTTT; CDR3 protein: CASRPDRGFNQPQHF
D gene: TRBD1; clone size: NA; V gene: TRBV4-2; J gene: TRBJ2-5; CDR3 DNA: TGTGCCAGCAGCCTCGGGACAGGGGGCTTGGTGACCCAGTACTTC; CDR3 protein: CASSLGTGGLVTQYF
D gene: TRBD1; clone size: NA; V gene: TRBV5-1; J gene: TRBJ2-3; CDR3 DNA: TGCGCCAGCAGCCTTTTGGGACAGAGCACAGATACGCAGTATTTT; CDR3 protein: CASSLLGQSTDTQYF
D gene: NA; clone size: few; V gene: TRBV21-1; J gene: TRBJ2-7; CDR3 DNA: TGTGCCAGCAGCAAAGCGCTAAGGAGTCGGTACGAGCAGTACTTC; CDR3 protein: CASSKALRSRYEQYF
D gene: NA; clone size: NA; V gene: TRBV5-1; J gene: TRBJ2-2; CDR3 DNA: TGCGCCAGCAGCTTAGGCGGGACGAACACCGGGGAGCTGTTTTTT; CDR3 protein: CASSLGGTNTGELFF
D gene: NA; clone size: NA; V gene: TRBV2; J gene: TRBJ2-7; CDR3 DNA: TGTGCCAGCAGCCCTTACACAGGGTACTCCTACGAGCAGTACTTC; CDR3 protein: CASSPYTGYSYEQYF
D gene: NA; clone size: NA; V gene: TRBV9; J gene: TRBJ1-1; CDR3 DNA: TGTGCCAGCAGCGTAGATACGGGGTCGAACACTGAAGCTTTCTTT; CDR3 protein: CASSVDTGSNTEAFF
D gene: NA; clone size: few; V gene: TRBV18; J gene: TRBJ2-4; CDR3 DNA: TGTGCCAGCTCCCCCCTGGACAGCCTAGCCAAAAACATTCAGTACTTC; CDR3 protein: CASSPLDSLAKNIQYF
D gene: NA; clone size: NA; V gene: TRBV11-2; J gene: TRBJ2-4; CDR3 DNA: TGTGCCAGCAGCTCCGACAGGTGGGACATTCAGTACTTC; CDR3 protein: CASSSDRWDIQYF
D gene: NA; clone size: NA; V gene: TRBV4-3; J gene: TRBJ2-3; CDR3 DNA: TGCGCCAGCAGCCAAGCTCTGAGGGCCCCCACAGATACGCAGTATTTT; CDR3 protein: CASSQALRAPTDTQYF
D gene: TRBD2; clone size: few; V gene: TRBV19; J gene: TRBJ2-3; CDR3 DNA: TGTGCCAGTAGTATAGCAGCGGGGGTATTCGCAGATACGCAGTATTTT; CDR3 protein: CASSIAAGVFADTQYF
D gene: NA; clone size: NA; V gene: TRBV18; J gene: TRBJ2-5; CDR3 DNA: TGTGCCAGCTCACTTGTACTCCAAGAGACCCAGTACTTC; CDR3 protein: CASSLVLQETQYF
D gene: NA; clone size: NA; V gene: TRBV4-1; J gene: TRBJ2-4; CDR3 DNA: TGCGCCAGCAGCCTACAAAAGACGGGGGCCAAAAACATTCAGTACTTC; CDR3 protein: CASSLQKTGAKNIQYF
D gene: NA; clone size: NA; V gene: TRBV5-1; J gene: TRBJ2-2; CDR3 DNA: TGCGCCAGCGGAGGAATAGGCAGGATGAGTAATCCGAACACCGGGGAGCTGTTTTTT; CDR3 protein: CASGGIGRMSNPNTGELFF
D gene: TRBD1; clone size: NA; V gene: TRBV7-9; J gene: TRBJ2-5; CDR3 DNA: TGTGCCAGCAGCCGGACAGGGGGGGGACCTCAAGAGACCCAGTACTTC; CDR3 protein: CASSRTGGGPQETQYF
D gene: TRBD1; clone size: few; V gene: TRBV6-6; J gene: TRBJ1-2; CDR3 DNA: TGTGCCAGCAGTTACCGGGACAGCCCTAACTATGGCTACACCTTC; CDR3 protein: CASSYRDSPNYGYTF
D gene: NA; clone size: NA; V gene: TRBV6-1; J gene: TRBJ1-2; CDR3 DNA: TGTGCCAGCAGTGCCGGGGGACGGATCTATGGCTACACCTTC; CDR3 protein: CASSAGGRIYGYTF
D gene: TRBD1; clone size: few; V gene: TRBV7-3; J gene: TRBJ2-5; CDR3 DNA: TGTGCCAGCAGCGTGACAGGGTTCGGAGAGACCCAGTACTTC; CDR3 protein: CASSVTGFGETQYF